This T cell receptor beta chain was obtained from a study of shared clonotypes between healthy human individuals. In replicate PCRs of sorted subsets, about 190 ng DNA, about 30,000 T cell genomes, was used. Original handling: ImmunoSEQ junction-only sequences lacked quality scores, so their filtering differed. TCRdb's copy holds only in-frame clones and misses some; the assay was immunoSEQ multiplex PCR. D and trimming were read from the DNA, whereas the V and J calls and clone size are those reported in that table. The sample gives more than 600,000 clones, about 91% of which show up once; about 24% is in the top ten. Notes on the study in general: Generally, estimated richness proved larger in naive subsets than it did in memory subsets. Sharing across several donors was seen in 4% to 6.5% of naive CD4 clonotypes.

Naive-designated CD8 cells lacked CD45RO, were positively enriched for CCR7, and omitted terminally differentiated effector memory CD45RA+ cells. As regards this clone: What it binds is not known.

The source material was naive CD8+ T cells sorted from blood. The sequence derives from a young man in good health.

The DNA for the CDR3 is TGTGCCAGCAGCTTAACCGATGACGGAGCTAACTATGGCTACACCTTC. Its translation is CASSLTDDGANYGYTF. V and J are TRBV13 and TRBJ1-2; D uncertain. Germline lookup yields CDR1 PRHDT and CDR2 FYEKMQ (reference sequence). V lost 2 bases and J lost 0, with 13 bases in between. The CDR3 consists of 16 residues.